This TCR beta chain was retrieved from a study of shared clonotypes between healthy human individuals. Study-level points and caveats: Among non-shared clonotypes, generation probabilities were lower than among those shared by all four donors.

Splitting of each subset's genomic DNA was done evenly across several immunoSEQ plates. In the study's own analysis: ImmunoSEQ output lacked quality scores and full-length reads, limiting matched filtering. Profiling relied on immunoSEQ multiplex PCR, and the TCRdb table lists in-frame clones only, not all of them. That table gives V, J and clone size, and the DNA gave D and trimming. The data hold some 2 million clones, with about 94% observed a single time. This clone appeared a few times. Its antigen remains unidentified. CD45RO-negative CD8 cells positively selected for CCR7 made up the naive population, which excluded terminally differentiated effector memory CD45RA+ cells. Donors had no recently reported acute infections or vaccinations and were HIV-negative. The sequence came from a man between 18 and 29 years old in good health. The specimen was naive CD8+ T cells sorted from blood.

The CDR3 DNA follows: TGTGCCAGCAGCTTATGGACAGGGGACGAGCAGTACTTC. It is translated as CASSLWTGDEQYF. J is TRBJ2-7 and V is TRBV5-6; 9 bases agree with TRBD1. The length of the CDR3 is 13 residues. Germline trimming cut 2 bases from V and 5 bases from J; bases unmatched to any gene: 2. Germline V gene data show CDR1 as SGHDT and CDR2 as YYEEEE.